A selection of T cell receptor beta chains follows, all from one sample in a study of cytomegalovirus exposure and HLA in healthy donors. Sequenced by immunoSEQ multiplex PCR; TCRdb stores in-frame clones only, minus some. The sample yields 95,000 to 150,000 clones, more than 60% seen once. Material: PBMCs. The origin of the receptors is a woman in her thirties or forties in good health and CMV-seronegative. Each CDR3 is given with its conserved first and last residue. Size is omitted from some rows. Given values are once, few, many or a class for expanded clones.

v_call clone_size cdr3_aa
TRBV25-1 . CASSEYWRGPQFF
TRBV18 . CASSQTSGHSYEQYF
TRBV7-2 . CASSLSGGEDQPQHF
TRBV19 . CASRTGTEAFF
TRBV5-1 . CASSPGGGQGYNEQFF
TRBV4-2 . CASSHTDSSYNEQFF
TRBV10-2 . CATSTDYNYGYTF
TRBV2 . CASSVGQGPPRAFF
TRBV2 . CASRSSPRGQAYNYGYTF
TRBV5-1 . CASSSRDRSQETQYF
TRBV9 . CASSVDAEHYSQPQHF
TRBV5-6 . CASSLTGEAFF
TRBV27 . CASSLSRSGAKNIQYF
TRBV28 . CASSFNRGRGYTF
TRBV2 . CASRIGLGSTLGETQYF
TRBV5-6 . CASSLRGQGKETQYF
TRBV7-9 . CASSSYRGSSYEQYF
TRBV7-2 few CASSLGREYNEQFF
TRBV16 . CASSQSVGRTEAFF
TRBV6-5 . CASSQGHPYEQYF
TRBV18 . CASSPLRSGEKNIQYF
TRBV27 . CASSLQGARQPQHF
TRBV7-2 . CASSPQGANWNEQFF
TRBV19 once CASKRGGGDTGELFF
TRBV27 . CASSLMGEVYEQYF
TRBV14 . CASSRARRSGKTLSYEQYF
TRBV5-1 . CASSHIGTGGGYGYTF
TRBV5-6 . CASSFRLAGGQNIQYF
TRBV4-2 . CASSQGQGPYNEQFF
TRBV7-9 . CSSSPRGSYEQYF
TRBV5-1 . CASSSGLAGGRDTDTQYF
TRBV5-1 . CASSLRPGRQETQYF
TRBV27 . CASSFGGRNNEQFF
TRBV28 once CASSLWVSSGNTIYF
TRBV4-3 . CASSQERSSYYGYTF
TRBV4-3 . CASSEGREVHEQYF
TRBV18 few CASSPPRGVEVGDTQYF
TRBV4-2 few CASSPRQGESGQYF
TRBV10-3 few CAISDRTGEETQYF
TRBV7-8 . CASSLNYLYEQYF
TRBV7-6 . CASSLPRGGELFF
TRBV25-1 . CASTPRWGGEGANVLTF
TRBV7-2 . CAGSGGVTDTQYF
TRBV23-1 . CASSQSHRLAGDNEQFF
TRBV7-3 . CASSLGGGAFYEQYF
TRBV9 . CASSATGSAYEQYF
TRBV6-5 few CASSYSPARDSPLHF
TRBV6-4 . CASSETGNSGANVLTF
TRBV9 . CASSPQGAVSDTQYF
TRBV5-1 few CASSLDPGTDTQYF
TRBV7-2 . CASSLGLAGADYNEQFF
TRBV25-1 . CATAQGLTGELFF
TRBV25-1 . CASSTPRESRDTQYF
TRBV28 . CASSLALGLAGSKQETQYF
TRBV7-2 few CASSLAGVGNTIYF
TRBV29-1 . CSAWTGFGYTF